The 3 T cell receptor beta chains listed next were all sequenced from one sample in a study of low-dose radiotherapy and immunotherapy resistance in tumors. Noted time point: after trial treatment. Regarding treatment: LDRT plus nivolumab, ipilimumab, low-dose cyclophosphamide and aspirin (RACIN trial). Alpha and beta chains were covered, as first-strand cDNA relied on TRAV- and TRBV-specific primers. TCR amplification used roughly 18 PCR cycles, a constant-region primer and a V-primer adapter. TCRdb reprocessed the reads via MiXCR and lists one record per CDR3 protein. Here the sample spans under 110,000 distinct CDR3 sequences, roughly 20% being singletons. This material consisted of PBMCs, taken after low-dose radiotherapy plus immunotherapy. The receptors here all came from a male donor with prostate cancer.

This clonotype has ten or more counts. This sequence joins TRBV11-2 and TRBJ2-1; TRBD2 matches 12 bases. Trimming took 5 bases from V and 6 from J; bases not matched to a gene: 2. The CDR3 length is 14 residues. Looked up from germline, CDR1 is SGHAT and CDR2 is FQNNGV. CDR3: CASSLTSGGNEQFF. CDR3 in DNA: TGTGCCAGCAGCCTGACTAGCGGGGGCAATGAGCAGTTCTTC. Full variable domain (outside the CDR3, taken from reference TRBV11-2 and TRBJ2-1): EAGVAQSPRYKIIEKRQSVAFWCNPISGHATLYWYQQILGQGPKLLIQFQNNGVVDDSQLPKDRFSAERLKGVDSTLKIQPAKLEDSAVYLCASSLTSGGNEQFFGPGTRLTVL.

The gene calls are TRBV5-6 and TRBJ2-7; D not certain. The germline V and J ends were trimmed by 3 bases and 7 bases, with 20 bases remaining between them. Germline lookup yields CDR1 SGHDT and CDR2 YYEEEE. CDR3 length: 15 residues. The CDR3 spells CASSSGRHGFREQYF. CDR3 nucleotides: TGTGCCAGCAGCTCCGGACGGCATGGCTTTAGGGAGCAGTACTTC. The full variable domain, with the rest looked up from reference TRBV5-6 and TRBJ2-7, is DAGVTQSPTHLIKTRGQQVTLRCSPKSGHDTVSWYQQALGQGPQFIFQYYEEEERQRGNFPDRFSGHQFPNYSSELNVNALLLGDSALYLCASSSGRHGFREQYFGPGTRLTVT.

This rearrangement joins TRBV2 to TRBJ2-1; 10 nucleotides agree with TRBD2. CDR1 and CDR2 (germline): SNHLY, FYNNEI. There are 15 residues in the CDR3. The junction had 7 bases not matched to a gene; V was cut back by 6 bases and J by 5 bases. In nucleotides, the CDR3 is TGTGCCAGCAGCGGGAGCGGGGGGGCCGACAATGAGCAGTTCTTC. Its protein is CASSGSGGADNEQFF. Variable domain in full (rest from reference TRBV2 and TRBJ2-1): EPEVTQTPSHQVTQMGQEVILRCVPISNHLYFYWYRQILGQKVEFLVSFYNNEISEKSEIFDDQFSVERPDGSNFTLKIRSTKLEDSAMYFCASSGSGGADNEQFFGPGTRLTVL.